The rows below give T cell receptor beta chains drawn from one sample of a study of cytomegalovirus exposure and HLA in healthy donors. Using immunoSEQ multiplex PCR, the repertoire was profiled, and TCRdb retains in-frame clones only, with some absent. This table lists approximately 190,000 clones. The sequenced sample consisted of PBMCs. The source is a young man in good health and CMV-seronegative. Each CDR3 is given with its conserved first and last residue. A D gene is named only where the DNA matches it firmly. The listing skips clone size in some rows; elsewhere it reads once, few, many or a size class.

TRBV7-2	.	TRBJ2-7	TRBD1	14	TGTGCCAGCAGCCCACAACAGGGGGCGGGGGAGCAGTACTTC	CASSPQQGAGEQYF
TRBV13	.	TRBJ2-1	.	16	TGTGCCAGCAGCTCCCAATGGGAGCCAGCCTACAATGAGCAGTTCTTC	CASSSQWEPAYNEQFF
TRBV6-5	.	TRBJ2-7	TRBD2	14	TGTGCCAGCAGTCTACTAGCGGGAGGCCTCGAGCAGTACTTC	CASSLLAGGLEQYF
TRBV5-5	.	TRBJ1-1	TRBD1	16	TGTGCCAGCAGCCCCGGACAGGGCTTTATGAACACTGAAGCTTTCTTT	CASSPGQGFMNTEAFF
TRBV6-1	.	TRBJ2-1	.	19	TGTGCCAGCAGTGAATGGGAGAACAGGGCCGTTCTTACCGGGAATGAGCAGTTCTTC	CASSEWENRAVLTGNEQFF
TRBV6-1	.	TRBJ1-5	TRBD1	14	TGTGCCAGCAGTACCGACAGGGCCCAAGGACCCCAGCATTTT	CASSTDRAQGPQHF
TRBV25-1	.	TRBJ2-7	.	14	TGTGCCAGCAGTGAACGCGGGGGCGGATACGAGCAGTACTTC	CASSERGGGYEQYF
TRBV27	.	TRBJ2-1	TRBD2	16	TGTGCCAGCAACCCACTAGCGGGAGATTCCTACAATGAGCAGTTCTTC	CASNPLAGDSYNEQFF
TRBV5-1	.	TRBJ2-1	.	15	TGCGCCAGCAGCTTAGCCCCTCTAGGTGCCAATGAGCAGTTCTTC	CASSLAPLGANEQFF
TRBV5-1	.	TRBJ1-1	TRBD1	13	TGCGCCAGCAGGACGACAGGGACCACTGAAGCTTTCTTT	CASRTTGTTEAFF
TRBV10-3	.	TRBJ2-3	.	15	TGTGCCACCCTATACAGCATCTTTAGCACAGATACGCAGTATTTT	CATLYSIFSTDTQYF
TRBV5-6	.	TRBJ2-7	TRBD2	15	TGTGCCAGCAGCTTTGGGACTAGCGGGAGCTACGAGCAGTACTTC	CASSFGTSGSYEQYF
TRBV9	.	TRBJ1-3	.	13	TGTGCCAGCAGCGTAGCTAGGGGAAACACCATATATTTT	CASSVARGNTIYF
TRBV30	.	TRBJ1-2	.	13	TGTGCCTGGAGTGGGGACAATAACTATGGCTACACCTTC	CAWSGDNNYGYTF
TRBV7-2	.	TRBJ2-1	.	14	TGTGCCAGCAGCTTAGCATTACAGTACAATGAGCAGTTCTTC	CASSLALQYNEQFF
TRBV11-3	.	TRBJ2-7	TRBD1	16	TGTGCCAGCAGCTTATGGCCGTACCGGGACAGCTACGAGCAGTACTTC	CASSLWPYRDSYEQYF
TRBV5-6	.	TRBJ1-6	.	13	TGTGCCAGCAGCGAACAGAGTTATTCACCCCTCCACTTT	CASSEQSYSPLHF
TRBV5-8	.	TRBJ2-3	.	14	TGTGCCAGCAGCCAGATGGGAGGCCCAGATACGCAGTATTTT	CASSQMGGPDTQYF
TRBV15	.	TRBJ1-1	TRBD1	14	TGTGCCACCGCTAGAGACAGGGCGACCACTGAAGCTTTCTTT	CATARDRATTEAFF
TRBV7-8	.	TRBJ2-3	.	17	TGTGCCAGCAGCTCTAGGGGTGACGGGCCCAGGACAGATACGCAGTATTTT	CASSSRGDGPRTDTQYF
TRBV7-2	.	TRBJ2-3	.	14	TGTGCCAGCAGCCTATGGGCAGGGTCAGATACGCAGTATTTT	CASSLWAGSDTQYF
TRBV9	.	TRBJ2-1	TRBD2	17	TGTGCCAGCAGCGTAGCTTATTCTAGCGGGGGTTACAATGAGCAGTTCTTC	CASSVAYSSGGYNEQFF
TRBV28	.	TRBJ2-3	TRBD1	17	TGTGCCAGCAGGGGGGGGAACAGGGGGCGATTGACAGATACGCAGTATTTT	CASRGGNRGRLTDTQYF
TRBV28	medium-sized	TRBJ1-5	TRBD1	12	TGTGCCAGCAGTCTACAGGGGCAGCCCCAGCATTTT	CASSLQGQPQHF
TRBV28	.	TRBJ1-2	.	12	TGTGCCAGCAGCTTCCAGGATTACGGCTACACCTTC	CASSFQDYGYTF
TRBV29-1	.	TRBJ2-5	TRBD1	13	TGCAGCGTTTCGGGACAGGAGCAAGAGACCCAGTACTTC	CSVSGQEQETQYF
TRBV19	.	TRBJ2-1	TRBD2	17	TGTGCCAGTACCCCTGTTTATAGAGCGGGGGGTTTCGATGAGCAGTTCTTC	CASTPVYRAGGFDEQFF
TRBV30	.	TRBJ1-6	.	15	TGTGCCTGGAGTGTAGAGGGAGATGGTAATTCACCCCTCCACTTT	CAWSVEGDGNSPLHF
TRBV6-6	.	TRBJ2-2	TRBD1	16	TGTGCCAGCACCTTAGGGGACAGGGCAAACACCGGGGAGCTGTTTTTT	CASTLGDRANTGELFF
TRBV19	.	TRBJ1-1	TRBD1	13	TGTGCCAGTAGTATTGGGACAGGGGGTAAGGCTTTCTTT	CASSIGTGGKAFF
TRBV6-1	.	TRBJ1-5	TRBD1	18	TGTGCCAGCAGTGAAAATCTGAAGGGGGCTTTTAGCAATCAGCCCCAGCATTTT	CASSENLKGAFSNQPQHF
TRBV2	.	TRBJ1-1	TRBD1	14	TGTGCCAGCAGCCGACAGGGGCCGAACACTGAAGCTTTCTTT	CASSRQGPNTEAFF
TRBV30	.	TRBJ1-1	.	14	TGTGCCTGGAGTGTAGGGGGGGCGAACACTGAAGCTTTCTTT	CAWSVGGANTEAFF
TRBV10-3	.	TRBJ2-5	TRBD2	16	TGTGCCATCAGTGAGCCCCTGACTAGCGGGGTTGAGACCCAGTACTTC	CAISEPLTSGVETQYF
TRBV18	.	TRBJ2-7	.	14	TGTGCCAGCTCACCACTAGGTTCGGGATCCGAGCAGTACTTC	CASSPLGSGSEQYF
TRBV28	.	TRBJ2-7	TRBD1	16	TGTGCCAGCAGTACCCCGGGCGGGGACAGGGTCTACGAGCAGTACTTC	CASSTPGGDRVYEQYF
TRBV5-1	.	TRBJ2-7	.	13	TGCGCCAGCAGCTACAACAGGGCCTACGAGCAGTACTTC	CASSYNRAYEQYF
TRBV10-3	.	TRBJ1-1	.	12	TGTGCCGCCTCAAGCAGGGACACTGAAGCTTTCTTT	CAASSRDTEAFF
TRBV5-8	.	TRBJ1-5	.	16	TGTGCCAGCAGCTGGGAGGGGGTTTGGAGCAATCAGCCCCAGCATTTT	CASSWEGVWSNQPQHF
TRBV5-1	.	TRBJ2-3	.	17	TGCGCCAGCAGCTTTACTCCCTTAAGCCCTAGCACAGATACGCAGTATTTT	CASSFTPLSPSTDTQYF
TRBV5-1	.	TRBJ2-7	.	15	TGCGCCAGCAGCCCCCGTAGCGTGCCACCCTACGAGCAGTACTTC	CASSPRSVPPYEQYF
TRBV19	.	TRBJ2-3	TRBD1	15	TGTGCCAGTAGTAGAGGGACAGGGAGCACAGATACGCAGTATTTT	CASSRGTGSTDTQYF
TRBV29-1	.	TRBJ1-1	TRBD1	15	TGCAGCGCCCGTCCCGGGACAGGGTTCGGCACTGAAGCTTTCTTT	CSARPGTGFGTEAFF
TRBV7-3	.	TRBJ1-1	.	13	TGTGCCAGCAGCCGGGGGGGTTATGCTGAAGCTTTCTTT	CASSRGGYAEAFF
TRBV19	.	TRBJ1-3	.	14	TGTGCCAGTAGTATCGTCAGCGGTGGAAACACCATATATTTT	CASSIVSGGNTIYF